This T cell receptor (beta chain) was sequenced in a study of blood T cell repertoires in COVID-19. For the study at large: PBMCs, B-cell-depleted T cells, or T cells were the source of the cDNA or gDNA that made up the material.

Everyone who took part was 18 to 89 years old, and they came from about two dozen US areas. This CDR3 comprises 15 residues. J lost 4 bases, V lost 5 bases, and 6 bases had no gene match. Germline V CDR1 and CDR2: LNHDA, SQIVND (reference sequence). The authors' processing: The assay estimated nucleated cells by amplifying reference gene primers. Libraries were prepared by immunoSEQ multiplex PCR; TCRdb keeps only in-frame clonotypes and omits some of them. The V and J calls and clone size come from that table; D and trimming were worked out from the DNA. The repertoire holds some 260,000 clones, under 90% seen once, with approximately 4.5% in the top ten.

This clonotype was obtained from a man aged 30 to 39 with acute COVID-19. The sample consisted of PBMCs or T cells enriched from blood (not recorded which). This rearrangement joins TRBV19 to TRBJ2-2; 8 bases match TRBD2. The CDR3 spells CASSPGGPATGELFF. DNA of the CDR3: TGTGCCAGTAGTCCGGGGGGGCCGGCCACCGGGGAGCTGTTTTTT.